This T cell receptor (beta chain) appears in the sequencing data of a study of blood T cell repertoires in COVID-19. Study context: The origin of the acute and convalescent COVID-19 samples was the United States, Italy and Spain. Sources were T cells, B-cell-depleted T cells, or PBMCs; the material itself was cDNA or gDNA.

This CDR3 spans 16 amino acids. The junction had 6 bases not matched to a gene; V was cut back by 3 bases and J by 0 bases. In germline, CDR1 is SGHRS, CDR2 YFSETQ. Authors' processing steps: Researchers report that nucleated cell counts were estimated from reference gene primer amplification. The protocol was immunoSEQ multiplex PCR, while the TCRdb copy is restricted to in-frame clones and leaves out a portion. V, J and clone size derive from that table, while D and trimming were established from the DNA sequence. The data hold under 250,000 clones, with about four fifths observed a single time. This receptor was obtained from a woman aged 45 to 65 with acute or convalescent COVID-19. The chain is built from TRBV5-1 and TRBJ2-1; 7 nucleotides match TRBD2. Sequenced input: peripheral blood. The CDR3 DNA reads TGCGCCAGCAGCTCGGATCTAGCGGCCTCCTACAATGAGCAGTTCTTC. It translates to CASSSDLAASYNEQFF.